The TCR beta chain described here comes from a study of blood T cell repertoires in COVID-19. Study at large: Whether acute or convalescent, the COVID-19 samples came from the United States, Italy and Spain. In each case, the material was cDNA or gDNA derived from T cells, B-cell-depleted T cells, or PBMCs.

The cohort comprised adults aged about 18 to 100 years residing in approximately 25 US areas. In Cohort 3, a recovered donor had either two negative PCRs, clearance, or symptom resolution. Per the germline V gene, CDR1 is SGDLS and CDR2 is YYNGEE. The CDR3 extends over 15 amino acids. Trimming removed 0 bases at V and 4 bases at J, with 10 bases between. TCRdb keeps only in-frame clones here, not all; method: immunoSEQ multiplex PCR. The repertoire consists of roughly 160,000 clones, with approximately 88% occurring once and the leading ten covering 10% to 15%. This receptor was taken from a woman aged 55-69 years who had recovered from COVID-19. This chain links TRBV9 with TRBJ2-2; no firm D call. Sequenced: PBMCs or T cells enriched from blood (not recorded which). The CDR3 loop reads CASSVAARSTGELFF. Here the CDR3 DNA reads TGTGCCAGCAGCGTAGCAGCTAGAAGCACCGGGGAGCTGTTTTTT.